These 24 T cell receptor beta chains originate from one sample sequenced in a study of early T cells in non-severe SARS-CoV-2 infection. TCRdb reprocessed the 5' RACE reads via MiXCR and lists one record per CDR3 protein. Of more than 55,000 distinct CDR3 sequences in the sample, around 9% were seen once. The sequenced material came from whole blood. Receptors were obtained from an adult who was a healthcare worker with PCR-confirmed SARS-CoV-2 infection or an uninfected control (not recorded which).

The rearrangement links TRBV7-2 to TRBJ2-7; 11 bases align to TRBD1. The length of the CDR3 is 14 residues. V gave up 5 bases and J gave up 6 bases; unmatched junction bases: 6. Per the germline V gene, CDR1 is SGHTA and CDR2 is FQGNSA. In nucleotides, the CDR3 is TGTGCCAGCAGCGCGGACAGGGGGCGGCGCGAGCAGTACTTC. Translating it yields CASSADRGRREQYF.

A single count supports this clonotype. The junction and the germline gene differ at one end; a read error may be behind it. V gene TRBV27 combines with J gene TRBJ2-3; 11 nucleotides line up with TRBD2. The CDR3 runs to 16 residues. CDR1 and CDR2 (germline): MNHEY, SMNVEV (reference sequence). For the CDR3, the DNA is TGCATGTCCAGACTAGCGGGACTAACTAGCACAGATACGCAGTATTTT. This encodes CMSRLAGLTSTDTQYF.

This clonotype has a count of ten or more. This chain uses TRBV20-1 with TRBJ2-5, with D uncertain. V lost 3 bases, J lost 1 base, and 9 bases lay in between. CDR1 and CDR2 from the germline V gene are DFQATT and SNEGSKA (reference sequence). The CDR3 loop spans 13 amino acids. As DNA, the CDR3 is TGCAGTGCTAGCGGGCCCTTCCAAGAGACCCAGTACTTC. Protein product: CSASGPFQETQYF.

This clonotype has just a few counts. Here the CDR3 reads CAISESIPGGETQYF. CDR3 nucleotides: TGTGCCATCAGTGAGTCCATACCAGGGGGAGAGACCCAGTACTTC. The chain links TRBV10-3 to TRBJ2-5; 7 bases line up with TRBD1. The CDR3 covers 15 residues. Trimming took 0 bases from V and 4 from J; bases not matched to a gene: 5. Germline CDR1 ENHRY, CDR2 SYGVKD.

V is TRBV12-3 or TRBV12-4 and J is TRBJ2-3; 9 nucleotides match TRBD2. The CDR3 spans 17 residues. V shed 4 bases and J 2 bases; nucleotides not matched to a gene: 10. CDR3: CASSSPWSGRPTDTQYF. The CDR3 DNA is TGTGCCAGCAGTTCCCCATGGAGCGGGAGGCCCACAGATACGCAGTATTTT.

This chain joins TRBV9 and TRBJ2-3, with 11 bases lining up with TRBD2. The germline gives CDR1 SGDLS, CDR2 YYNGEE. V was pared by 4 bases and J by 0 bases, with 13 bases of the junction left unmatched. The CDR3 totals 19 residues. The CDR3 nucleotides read TGTGCCAGCAGCCCCCGGGTAGCGGGAGGGGGGCCTAGCACAGATACGCAGTATTTT. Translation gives CASSPRVAGGGPSTDTQYF.

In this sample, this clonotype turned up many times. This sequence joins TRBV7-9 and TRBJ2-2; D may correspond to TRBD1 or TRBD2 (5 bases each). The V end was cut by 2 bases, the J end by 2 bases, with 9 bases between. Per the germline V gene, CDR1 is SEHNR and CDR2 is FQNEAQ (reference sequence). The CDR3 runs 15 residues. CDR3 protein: CASSLRDGNTGELFF. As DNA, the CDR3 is TGTGCCAGCAGCTTAAGGGACGGCAACACCGGGGAGCTGTTTTTT.

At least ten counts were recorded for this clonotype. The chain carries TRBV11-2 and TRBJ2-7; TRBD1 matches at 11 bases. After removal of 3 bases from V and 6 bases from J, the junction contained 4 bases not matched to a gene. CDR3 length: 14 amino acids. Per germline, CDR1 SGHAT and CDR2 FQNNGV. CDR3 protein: CASSLGQGGREQYF. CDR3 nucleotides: TGTGCCAGCAGCTTGGGACAGGGGGGACGCGAGCAGTACTTC.

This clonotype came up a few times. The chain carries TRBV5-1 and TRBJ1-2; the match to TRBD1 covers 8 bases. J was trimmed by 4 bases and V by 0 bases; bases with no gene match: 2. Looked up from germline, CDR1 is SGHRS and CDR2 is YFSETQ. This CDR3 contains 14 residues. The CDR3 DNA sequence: TGCGCCAGCAGCTTGGACGGACAGGGCTATGGCTACACCTTC. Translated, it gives CASSLDGQGYGYTF.

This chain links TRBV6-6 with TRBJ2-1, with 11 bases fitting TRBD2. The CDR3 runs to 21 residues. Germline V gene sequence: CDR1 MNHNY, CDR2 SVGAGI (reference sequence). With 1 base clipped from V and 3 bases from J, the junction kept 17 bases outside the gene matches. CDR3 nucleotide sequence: TGTGCCAGCAGTTACTGGCCCGGGACTAGCGGACCAGAGAGGCGCTACAATGAGCAGTTCTTC. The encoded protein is CASSYWPGTSGPERRYNEQFF.

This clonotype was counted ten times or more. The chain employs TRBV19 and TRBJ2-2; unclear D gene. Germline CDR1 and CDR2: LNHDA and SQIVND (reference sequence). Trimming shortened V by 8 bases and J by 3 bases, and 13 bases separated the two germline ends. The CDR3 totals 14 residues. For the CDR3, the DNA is TGTGCCAGTCGACCCCCAGAGGACACCGGGGAGCTGTTTTTT. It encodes CASRPPEDTGELFF.

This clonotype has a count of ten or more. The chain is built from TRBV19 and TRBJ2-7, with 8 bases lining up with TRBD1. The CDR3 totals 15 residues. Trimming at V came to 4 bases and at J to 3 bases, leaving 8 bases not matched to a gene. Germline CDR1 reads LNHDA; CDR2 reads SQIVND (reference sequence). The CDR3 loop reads CASSRRDRGLYEQYF. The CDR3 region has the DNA TGTGCCAGTAGTAGGAGAGACAGGGGTCTCTACGAGCAGTACTTC.

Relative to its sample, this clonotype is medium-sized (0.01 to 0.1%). CDR3 residues: CASSPRGSGRDNEQFF. Here the CDR3 DNA reads TGTGCCAGCAGCCCCCGGGGTAGCGGGAGGGACAATGAGCAGTTCTTC. V usage is TRBV11-2 and J usage is TRBJ2-1; 11 nucleotides align to TRBD2. J lost 5 bases, V lost 5 bases, and 8 bases had no gene match. Germline-derived CDR1 and CDR2 are SGHAT and FQNNGV. The CDR3 is 16 residues long. Using reference TRBV11-2 and TRBJ2-1 for the parts outside the CDR3, the full variable domain is EAGVAQSPRYKIIEKRQSVAFWCNPISGHATLYWYQQILGQGPKLLIQFQNNGVVDDSQLPKDRFSAERLKGVDSTLKIQPAKLEDSAVYLCASSPRGSGRDNEQFFGPGTRLTVL.

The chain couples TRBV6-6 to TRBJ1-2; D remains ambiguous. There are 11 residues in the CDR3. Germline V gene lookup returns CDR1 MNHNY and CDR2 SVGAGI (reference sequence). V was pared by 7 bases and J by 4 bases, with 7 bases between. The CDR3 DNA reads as TGTGCCAGCACCCTGCTCTATGGCTACACCTTC. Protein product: CASTLLYGYTF.

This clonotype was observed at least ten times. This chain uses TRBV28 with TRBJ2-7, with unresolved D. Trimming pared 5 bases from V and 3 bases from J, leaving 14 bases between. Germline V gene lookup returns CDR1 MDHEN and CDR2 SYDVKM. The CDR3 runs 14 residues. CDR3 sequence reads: CASSPEMTVYEQYF. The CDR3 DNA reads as TGTGCCAGCAGTCCCGAGATGACTGTCTACGAGCAGTACTTC.

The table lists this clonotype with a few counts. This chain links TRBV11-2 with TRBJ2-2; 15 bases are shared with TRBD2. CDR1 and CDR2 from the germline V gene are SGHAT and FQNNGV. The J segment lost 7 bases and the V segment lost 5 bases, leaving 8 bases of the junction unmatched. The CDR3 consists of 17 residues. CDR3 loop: CASSPPGLAGGHGELFF. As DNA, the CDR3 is TGTGCCAGCAGCCCTCCAGGACTAGCGGGAGGGCACGGGGAGCTGTTTTTT. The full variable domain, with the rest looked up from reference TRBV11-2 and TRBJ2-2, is EAGVAQSPRYKIIEKRQSVAFWCNPISGHATLYWYQQILGQGPKLLIQFQNNGVVDDSQLPKDRFSAERLKGVDSTLKIQPAKLEDSAVYLCASSPPGLAGGHGELFFGEGSRLTVL.

The CDR3 protein is CSSNPGLAGPGELFF. The CDR3 region has the DNA TGCAGTTCAAACCCGGGACTAGCGGGACCCGGGGAGCTGTTTTTT. This chain links TRBV20-1 with TRBJ2-2, with 13 bases aligning to TRBD2. Germline CDR1 and CDR2: DFQATT and SNEGSKA (reference sequence). V trimming: 8 bases; J trimming: 6 bases; junction bases outside the gene matches: 9. This CDR3 contains 15 residues.

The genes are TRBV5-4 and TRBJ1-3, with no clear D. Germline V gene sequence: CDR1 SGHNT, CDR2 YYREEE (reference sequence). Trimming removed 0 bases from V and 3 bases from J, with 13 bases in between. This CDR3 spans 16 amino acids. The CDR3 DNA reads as TGTGCCAGCAGCTTGGAGGGATCGCCCTATGGAAACACCATATATTTT. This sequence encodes CASSLEGSPYGNTIYF.

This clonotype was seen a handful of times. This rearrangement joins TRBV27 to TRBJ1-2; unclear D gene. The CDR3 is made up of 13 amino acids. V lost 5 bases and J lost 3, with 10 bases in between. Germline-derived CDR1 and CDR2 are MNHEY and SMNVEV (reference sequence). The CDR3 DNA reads TGTGCCAGCAGTCCCGGGCCCTACTATGGCTACACCTTC. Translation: CASSPGPYYGYTF.

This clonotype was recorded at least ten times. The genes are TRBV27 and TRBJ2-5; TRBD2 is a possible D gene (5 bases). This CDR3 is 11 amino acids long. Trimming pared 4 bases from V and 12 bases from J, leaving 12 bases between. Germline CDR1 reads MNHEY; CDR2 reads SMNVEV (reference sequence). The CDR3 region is CASSSSRREYF. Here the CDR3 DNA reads TGTGCCAGCAGTTCGTCAAGGCGGGAGTACTTC.

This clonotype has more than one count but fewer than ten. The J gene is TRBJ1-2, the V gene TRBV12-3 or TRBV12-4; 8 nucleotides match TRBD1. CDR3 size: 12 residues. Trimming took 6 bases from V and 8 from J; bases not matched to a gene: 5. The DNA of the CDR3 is TGTGCCAGCAGCCGCGACAGGGGCGGCTACACCTTC. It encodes CASSRDRGGYTF.

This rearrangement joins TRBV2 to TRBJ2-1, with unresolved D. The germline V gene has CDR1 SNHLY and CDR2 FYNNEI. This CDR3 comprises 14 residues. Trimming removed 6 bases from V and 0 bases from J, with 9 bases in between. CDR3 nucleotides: TGTGCCAGCAGATCGCCTAGCTCCTACAATGAGCAGTTCTTC. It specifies CASRSPSSYNEQFF. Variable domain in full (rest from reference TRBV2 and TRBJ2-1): EPEVTQTPSHQVTQMGQEVILRCVPISNHLYFYWYRQILGQKVEFLVSFYNNEISEKSEIFDDQFSVERPDGSNFTLKIRSTKLEDSAMYFCASRSPSSYNEQFFGPGTRLTVL.

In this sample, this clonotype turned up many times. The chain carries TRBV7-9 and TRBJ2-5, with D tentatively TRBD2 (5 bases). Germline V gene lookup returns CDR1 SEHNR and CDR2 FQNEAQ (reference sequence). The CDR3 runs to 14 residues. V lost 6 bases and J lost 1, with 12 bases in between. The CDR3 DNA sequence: TGTGCCAGCAGTAACGGACTTACCCAAGAGACCCAGTACTTC. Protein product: CASSNGLTQETQYF.

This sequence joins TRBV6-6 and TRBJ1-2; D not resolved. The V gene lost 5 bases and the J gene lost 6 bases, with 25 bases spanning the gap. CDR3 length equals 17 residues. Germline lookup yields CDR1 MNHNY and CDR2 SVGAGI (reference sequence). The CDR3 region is CASSPRYGAQELNGYTF. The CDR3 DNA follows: TGTGCCAGCAGTCCCCGCTACGGAGCTCAAGAGTTAAATGGCTACACCTTC.